The 21 T cell receptor beta chains presented below share a single source sample, sequenced in a study of radiotherapy plus CTLA-4 blockade in lung cancer. The data were produced by immunoSEQ multiplex PCR, yet TCRdb's version contains in-frame clones alone and is incomplete. The sample has 40,000 to 50,000 clones; 82% are singletons. Sequences were derived from peripheral blood, sampled from a patient treated with radiotherapy plus ipilimumab. The receptors were gathered from a human donor with non-small cell lung cancer who had stable disease on radiotherapy plus ipilimumab.

This rearrangement joins TRBV7-9 to TRBJ2-1; 10 bases are a match to TRBD2. Germline V lookup: CDR1 SEHNR, CDR2 FQNEAQ (reference sequence). Trimming at V came to 5 bases and at J to 7 bases, leaving 5 bases not matched to a gene. There are 14 residues in the CDR3. The CDR3, as DNA: TGTGCCAGCAGCGTACTAGCGGGAAAGAATGAGCAGTTCTTC. It yields the protein CASSVLAGKNEQFF.

The CDR3 sequence: CASSRRLAGGTDTQYF. The CDR3 bases are TGTGCCAGCAGCCGGAGACTAGCGGGAGGGACAGATACGCAGTATTTT. The J gene is TRBJ2-3, the V gene TRBV11-2, with TRBD2 matching 14 bases. V shed 5 bases, J shed 3 bases, and the junction held 4 bases outside the gene matches. The germline CDR1 and CDR2 sequences are SGHAT and FQNNGV. The CDR3 spans 16 residues.

In its sample, this clone was seen a few times. The chain carries TRBV7-2 and TRBJ2-3, with TRBD2 identical over 8 bases. Germline CDR1 is SGHTA and CDR2 is FQGNSA. The CDR3 is made up of 15 amino acids. V lost 1 base to trimming and J lost 7 bases; unmatched junction nucleotides: 7. CDR3 protein: CASSLDGRAVHTQYF. The CDR3 DNA reads TGTGCCAGCAGCTTAGACGGGAGGGCCGTACATACGCAGTATTTT.

This clone has only one observation. The chain is built from TRBV18 and TRBJ1-4, with TRBD1 as a possible D gene (6 bases). Trimming left V 2 bases short and J 3 bases short, with 19 bases between. The CDR3 is 18 residues long. Germline loops: CDR1 KGHSH, CDR2 LQKENI. CDR3 bases: TGTGCCAGCTCACCAGGGACCAGGGGTGGTTCCCCTAATGAAAAACTGTTTTTT. Translation: CASSPGTRGGSPNEKLFF.

In its sample, this clone was seen once. This chain connects TRBV27 to TRBJ2-1, with unresolved D. V was clipped by 0 bases and J by 4 bases, with 4 bases between them. Germline V gene lookup returns CDR1 MNHEY and CDR2 SMNVEV (reference sequence). This CDR3 has 13 amino acids. CDR3 region: CASSLSPYNEQFF. CDR3 nucleotides: TGTGCCAGCAGTTTATCCCCTTACAATGAGCAGTTCTTC.

The chain is built from TRBV28 and TRBJ2-1, with D possibly being TRBD2 (7 bases). CDR3 length: 15 residues. V lost 6 bases to trimming and J lost 0 bases, with 12 bases between them. Germline V CDR1 and CDR2: MDHEN, SYDVKM. The chain's CDR3 is CASSLRGASYNEQFF. The CDR3 DNA reads as TGTGCCAGCAGCCTCCGGGGGGCCTCCTACAATGAGCAGTTCTTC.

The rearrangement uses TRBV30 and TRBJ1-1; D remains ambiguous. CDR1 and CDR2 from the germline V gene are GTSNPN and SVGIG (reference sequence). The CDR3 runs to 10 residues. CDR3: CTVINTEAFF. The CDR3 bases are TGTACAGTTATCAACACTGAAGCTTTCTTT.

This clone was observed a handful of times. The chain has TRBV19 and TRBJ1-2; tentatively, D is TRBD1 (6 bases). This CDR3 contains 13 residues. The V end was cut by 5 bases, the J end by 4 bases, with 11 bases between. The V gene's germline CDR1 is LNHDA and CDR2 SQIVND (reference sequence). In nucleotides, the CDR3 is TGTGCCAGTAGTGGGCTGGACAGCTATGGCTACACCTTC. Translation gives CASSGLDSYGYTF.

This chain uses TRBV4-3 with TRBJ2-4; 9 bases match TRBD1. The CDR3 consists of 17 residues. With 1 base clipped from V and 1 base from J, the junction kept 5 bases outside the gene matches. Per germline, CDR1 LGHNA and CDR2 YSLEER. CDR3 residues: CASSQGVQGAAKNIQYF. DNA of the CDR3: TGCGCCAGCAGCCAAGGGGTACAGGGGGCTGCCAAAAACATTCAGTACTTC.

The chain couples TRBV21-1 to TRBJ1-5. TRBV21-1 is termed a pseudogene. The CDR3 has 15 amino acids. Here the CDR3 DNA reads TGTGCCAGCACTAGGGGCCGGGACTTAAGTCAGCCCCAGCATTTT. Protein: CASTRGRDLSQPQHF.

V usage is TRBV5-6 and J usage is TRBJ1-1; 8 bases align to TRBD1. V was clipped by 0 bases and J by 0 bases; unmatched bases: 4. The CDR3 length is 16 residues. Germline V gene sequence: CDR1 SGHDT, CDR2 YYEEEE. The CDR3 region is CASSLAPGGMNTEAFF. The CDR3 bases are TGTGCCAGCAGCTTGGCCCCAGGGGGCATGAACACTGAAGCTTTCTTT. Full variable domain (rest looked up from reference TRBV5-6 and TRBJ1-1): DAGVTQSPTHLIKTRGQQVTLRCSPKSGHDTVSWYQQALGQGPQFIFQYYEEEERQRGNFPDRFSGHQFPNYSSELNVNALLLGDSALYLCASSLAPGGMNTEAFFGQGTRLTVV.

This clone was counted a single time. V and J are TRBV27 and TRBJ2-3; 7 bases map to TRBD2. Germline V lookup: CDR1 MNHEY, CDR2 SMNVEV (reference sequence). The CDR3 sequence is 16 residues long. After removal of 1 base from V and 6 bases from J, the junction contained 10 bases not matched to a gene. The CDR3 is CASSLFWGGRGDTQYF. The CDR3 nucleotides are TGTGCCAGCAGTTTATTCTGGGGCGGGAGAGGTGATACGCAGTATTTT.

The rearrangement joins TRBV18 to TRBJ1-2, with 8 bases aligning to TRBD1. The CDR3 covers 14 residues. The germline gives CDR1 KGHSH, CDR2 LQKENI. V was pared by 2 bases and J by 8 bases, with 7 bases of the junction left unmatched. This CDR3 is CASSPVGQVPGYTF. CDR3 nucleotides: TGTGCCAGCTCACCAGTGGGACAGGTCCCCGGCTACACCTTC.

This chain joins TRBV15 and TRBJ2-5; a weak D match, TRBD2 (5 bases). V lost 0 bases, J lost 4 bases, and 9 bases lay in between. There are 14 residues in the CDR3. The germline gives CDR1 LNHNV, CDR2 YYDKDF (reference sequence). Written as DNA, the CDR3 is TGTGCCACCAGCAGAGATCGAGGGCGAGAGACCCAGTACTTC. Its translation: CATSRDRGRETQYF.

This chain uses TRBV5-6 with TRBJ2-6; D is possibly TRBD2 (5 bases). This CDR3 is built from 12 residues. Germline CDR1 and CDR2: SGHDT and YYEEEE. V lost 4 bases and J lost 10, with 9 bases in between. In nucleotides, the CDR3 is TGTGCCAGCAGCCCCACGGGAAACGTCCTGACTTTC. Translation gives CASSPTGNVLTF.

The gene calls are TRBV2 and TRBJ2-2; TRBD2 aligns across 7 bases. V shed 0 bases and J 1 base; nucleotides not matched to a gene: 8. The CDR3 length is 18 residues. Germline lookup yields CDR1 SNHLY and CDR2 FYNNEI. CDR3 loop: CASSEAMGGSGNTGELFF. DNA for the CDR3: TGTGCCAGCAGTGAAGCAATGGGCGGGAGCGGGAACACCGGGGAGCTGTTTTTT.

This sequence joins TRBV21-1 and TRBJ2-5; TRBD2, the table's D call, lacks a check against the DNA. TRBV21-1 is a pseudogene segment. The CDR3 totals 17 residues. The CDR3: CAINRPWGLAGEETQYF. The CDR3 DNA follows: TGTGCCATTAATCGCCCCTGGGGACTAGCGGGAGAGGAGACCCAGTACTTC.

The chain uses TRBV6-5 and TRBJ1-4, with no clear D. Trimming removed 7 bases from V and 8 bases from J, with 20 bases in between. CDR1 is MNHEY and CDR2 is SVGAGI in the germline V gene. The CDR3 sequence is 15 residues long. In DNA form, the CDR3 reads TGTGCCAGCACCTCCGGGTACACGGGAGGAGAAAAACTGTTTTTT. Encoded protein: CASTSGYTGGEKLFF.

V and J are TRBV11-2 and TRBJ2-1; TRBD2 matches 10 bases. From germline, CDR1 is SGHAT and CDR2 FQNNGV. This CDR3 comprises 16 residues. J gave up 4 bases and V 1 base, and 4 bases lay outside the gene matches. The CDR3 region has the DNA TGTGCCAGCAGCTTAGGAGCGGGGGGGGAATACAATGAGCAGTTCTTC. Residues: CASSLGAGGEYNEQFF.

V is TRBV7-9 and J is TRBJ2-1; TRBD2 is a possible D gene (6 bases). Germline loops: CDR1 SEHNR, CDR2 FQNEAQ (reference sequence). V was shortened by 5 bases and J by 3 bases, with 11 bases between the two germline ends. The CDR3 is made up of 14 amino acids. CDR3 nucleotides: TGTGCCAGCAGCGGTAGCGGTTACTACAATGAGCAGTTCTTC. It specifies CASSGSGYYNEQFF.

This chain uses TRBV7-3 with TRBJ2-5; TRBD1 matches 7 bases. The V gene end was trimmed by 1 base and the J gene end by 4 bases; junction bases not matched to a gene: 0. The germline CDR1 and CDR2 sequences are SGHTA and FQGTGA. The CDR3 is 13 residues long. The CDR3 nucleotides read TGTGCCAGCAGCTTAAACAGGGGAGAGACCCAGTACTTC. This translates into CASSLNRGETQYF.